This TCR beta chain stems from a study of human T cells and chemical hapten exposure. The time point was: patch test 1, 2 weeks after DPC sensitization. This sample's treatment: therapeutic diphenylcyclopropenone sensitization with weekly scalp DPC. Unfractionated whole blood yielded total RNA. Each CDR3 protein is one row after TCRdb ran MiXCR on the RACE reads. The sample has approximately 110,000 distinct CDR3 sequences, about 11% seen once. Many counts were recorded for this clonotype. The sequences come from whole blood, collected in connection with sensitization to the hapten diphenylcyclopropenone (DPC). The TCR originated in a woman aged 40 to 49 with alopecia areata. Some clones in this sample may be carry-over from other donors' samples.

The CDR3 DNA reads as TGCAGCGGAGGGATTCCTGAAGCTTTCTTT. Its protein product is CSGGIPEAFF. The V call is TRBV29-1, the J call TRBJ1-1; D call uncertain. There are 10 residues in the CDR3. V dropped 7 bases and J dropped 6 bases, with 9 bases sitting between them. The germline gives CDR1 SQVTM, CDR2 ANQGSEA.